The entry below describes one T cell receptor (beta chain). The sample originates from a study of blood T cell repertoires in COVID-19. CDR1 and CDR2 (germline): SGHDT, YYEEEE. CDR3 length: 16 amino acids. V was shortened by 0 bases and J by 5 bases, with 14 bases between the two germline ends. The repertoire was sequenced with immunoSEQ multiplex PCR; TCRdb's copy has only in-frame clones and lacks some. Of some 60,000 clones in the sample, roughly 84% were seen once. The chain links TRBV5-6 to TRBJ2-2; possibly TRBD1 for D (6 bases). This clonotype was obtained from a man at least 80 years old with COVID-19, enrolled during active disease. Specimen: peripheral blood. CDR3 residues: CASSLVLGQKTGELFF. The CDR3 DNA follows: TGTGCCAGCAGCTTGGTCCTTGGACAGAAAACCGGGGAGCTGTTTTTT.